What follows are 14 T cell receptor beta chains derived from one specimen sequenced in a study of Ad26.COV2.S vaccination and SARS-CoV-2 variants. The table came from immunoSEQ multiplex PCR; TCRdb's copy has only in-frame clones and leaves some out. The repertoire holds about half a million clones, 89% seen once, with under 2% in the top ten. The treatment here: about 20 received Ad26.COV2.S at low or high dose, single or two shots; 5 received placebo; per-sample allocation not given. On day 63 after the first injection, vaccine and placebo recipients gave samples. Sequencing was performed on peripheral blood, taken in a trial of Ad26.COV2.S vaccine versus placebo. Source of these receptors: a person between 18 and 65 years old who received the Ad26.COV2.S COVID-19 vaccine or a placebo.

J is TRBJ1-1 and V is TRBV5-1; 8 nucleotides line up with TRBD1. CDR1 is SGHRS, CDR2 YFSETQ, per germline. Unmatched junction bases numbered 9, after V lost 4 bases and J lost 1 base. The CDR3 consists of 16 residues. CDR3 in DNA: TGCGCCAGCAGCCGATCCCCGGGACAGGCGAACACTGAAGCTTTCTTT. This gives the protein CASSRSPGQANTEAFF.

This chain uses TRBV18 with TRBJ1-5; 9 bases are a match to TRBD1. J lost 7 bases, V lost 5 bases, and 6 bases had no gene match. Germline assignment: CDR1 KGHSH and CDR2 LQKENI. The CDR3 is 14 amino acids. CDR3 sequence: CASSATGGRQPQHF. In nucleotides, the CDR3 is TGTGCCAGCTCAGCCACAGGGGGCAGACAGCCCCAGCATTTT.

In its sample, this clone was seen once. The chain is built from TRBV30 and TRBJ2-2, with a tentative D call TRBD2 (7 bases). The V and J ends lost 5 bases and 6 bases respectively, with 16 bases between them. The germline V gene has CDR1 GTSNPN and CDR2 SVGIG (reference sequence). The CDR3 is made up of 14 amino acids. This CDR3 is CAWDLGGGPGELFF. The CDR3 coding sequence is TGTGCCTGGGATCTAGGGGGGGGCCCCGGGGAGCTGTTTTTT.

V and J are TRBV7-9 and TRBJ2-7, with 9 bases matching TRBD2. With 4 bases clipped from V and 1 base from J, the junction kept 2 bases outside the gene matches. The CDR3 has 14 amino acids. The germline V gene encodes CDR1 SEHNR and CDR2 FQNEAQ (reference sequence). The DNA of the CDR3 is TGTGCCAGCAGCTCCCTAGCGGGGTCCTACGAGCAGTACTTC. Amino acids: CASSSLAGSYEQYF.

This chain links TRBV9 with TRBJ1-1, with D possibly being TRBD1 (6 bases). Germline lookup yields CDR1 SGDLS and CDR2 YYNGEE. Trimming left V 4 bases short and J 3 bases short, with 16 bases between. The CDR3 sequence is 15 residues long. CDR3 coding DNA: TGTGCCAGCAGCCGAGAAACAGGGAGAGACACTGAAGCTTTCTTT. It codes for CASSRETGRDTEAFF.

The gene calls are TRBV2 and TRBJ1-1; 7 bases fit TRBD1. The CDR3 sequence is 14 residues long. From germline, CDR1 is SNHLY and CDR2 FYNNEI. Trimming cost V 1 base and J 4 bases; bases outside gene matches: 3. For the CDR3, the DNA is TGTGCCAGCAGTGAAGGGGGACAGATCACTGAAGCTTTCTTT. It codes for CASSEGGQITEAFF.

The chain links TRBV19 to TRBJ1-2; D remains unclear. The V gene's germline CDR1 is LNHDA and CDR2 SQIVND (reference sequence). The V end was cut by 5 bases, the J end by 5 bases, with 9 bases between. This CDR3 is built from 12 residues. CDR3 amino acids: CASSGPVYGYTF. As DNA, the CDR3 is TGTGCCAGTAGTGGACCGGTGTATGGCTACACCTTC.

The CDR3: CASSLQGGGNEKLFF. CDR3 sequence (DNA): TGTGCCAGCAGCCTACAGGGAGGTGGCAATGAAAAACTGTTTTTT. This chain joins TRBV16 and TRBJ1-4, with D maybe TRBD1 (6 bases). The CDR3 runs 15 residues. CDR1 and CDR2 from the germline V gene are KGHSY and FQNENV. V lost 4 bases and J lost 5, with 14 bases in between.

This clone occurred a few times. J is TRBJ2-5 and V is TRBV29-1, with TRBD2 identical over 9 bases. There are 14 residues in the CDR3. In germline, CDR1 is SQVTM, CDR2 ANQGSEA. Trimming at V came to 5 bases and at J to 4 bases, leaving 8 bases not matched to a gene. CDR3 region: CSVFKREERETQYF. CDR3 coding DNA: TGCAGCGTTTTTAAGCGGGAGGAGCGAGAGACCCAGTACTTC. The variable domain in full, with the rest retrieved from reference TRBV29-1 and TRBJ2-5, is SAVISQKPSRDICQRGTSLTIQCQVDSQVTMMFWYRQQPGQSLTLIATANQGSEATYESGFVIDKFPISRPNLTFSTLTVSNMSPEDSSIYLCSVFKREERETQYFGPGTRLLVL.

V is TRBV10-3 and J is TRBJ2-2; D may be TRBD1 or TRBD2 (5 bases each). The germline gives CDR1 ENHRY, CDR2 SYGVKD. Trimming cost V 8 bases and J 3 bases, with 10 bases left between them. The CDR3 runs 13 residues. In DNA, the CDR3 is TGTGCCATCCTCGGGACGGACACCGGGGAGCTGTTTTTT. It is translated as CAILGTDTGELFF.

A single count supports this clone. This chain links TRBV18 with TRBJ2-3; 11 nucleotides line up with TRBD2. Germline loops: CDR1 KGHSH, CDR2 LQKENI. Trimming at V came to 0 bases and at J to 3 bases, leaving 2 bases not matched to a gene. The CDR3 runs to 16 residues. CDR3 DNA sequence: TGTGCCAGCTCACCACCTAGCGGGAGGGCGACAGATACGCAGTATTTT. Translating it yields CASSPPSGRATDTQYF. Full variable domain (rest looked up from reference TRBV18 and TRBJ2-3): NAGVMQNPRHLVRRRGQEARLRCSPMKGHSHVYWYRQLPEEGLKFMVYLQKENIIDESGMPKERFSAEFPKEGPSILRIQQVVRGDSAAYFCASSPPSGRATDTQYFGPGTRLTVL.

This chain uses TRBV15 with TRBJ2-2; D is possibly TRBD2 (7 bases). Trimming stripped 5 bases from V and 4 bases from J, with 17 bases between. The CDR3 has 16 residues. Germline lookup yields CDR1 LNHNV and CDR2 YYDKDF (reference sequence). The CDR3 protein is CATSPLGGGSTGELFF. In nucleotides, the CDR3 is TGTGCCACCAGCCCCTTAGGGGGGGGGAGCACCGGGGAGCTGTTTTTT.

V usage is TRBV2 and J usage is TRBJ1-2; D unclear. Germline CDR1 is SNHLY and CDR2 is FYNNEI. With 7 bases removed from V and 14 bases from J, the gap between germline ends came to 14 bases. The CDR3 extends over 10 amino acids. DNA of the CDR3: TGTGCCAGCACAGGCCCGCTCGCTACCTTC. Encoded protein: CASTGPLATF.

This clone was recorded once. The V call is TRBV7-2, the J call TRBJ2-1; 8 positions match TRBD2. The ends lost 4 bases at V and 5 bases at J; junction bases unmatched: 13. This CDR3 has 17 residues. Germline assignment: CDR1 SGHTA and CDR2 FQGNSA. CDR3 protein: CASSWLLSGSVDNEQFF. CDR3 coding DNA: TGTGCCAGCAGCTGGCTCCTGAGCGGGAGTGTCGACAATGAGCAGTTCTTC.